A selection of T cell receptor beta chains follows, all from one sample in a study of T cells in localized non-small cell lung cancer. Assay: immunoSEQ multiplex PCR; the TCRdb copy retains only in-frame clones and omits some. This table has around 64,000 clones, 81% appearing once. Source: PBMCs, taken before any cancer treatment. The receptors shown here come from a man between 40 and 70 years old with stage II lung adenocarcinoma. The CDR3 runs from the conserved cysteine through the conserved F or W.

TRBV9	TRBJ2-7	CASSVGTVSYEQYF
TRBV6-1	TRBJ2-1	CASSEKTGGNEQFF
TRBV28	TRBJ1-5	CASRRGRDQPQHF
TRBV5-1	TRBJ1-2	CASSQTGGDYGYTF
TRBV4-2	TRBJ1-3	CASSQDGGTGNTIYF
TRBV6-4	TRBJ1-1	CASSPSGTGGTEAFF
TRBV9	TRBJ1-1	CASSVEVGTATEAFF
TRBV5-1	TRBJ1-2	CASSSHGQGANYGYTF
TRBV21-1	TRBJ1-2	CASSKVFGQINYGYTF
TRBV6-5	TRBJ2-1	CASSRGRYNEQFF
TRBV5-1	TRBJ2-1	CASSLAGTSGRSSNEQFF
TRBV20-1	TRBJ1-1	CSAVYDTEAFF
TRBV29-1	TRBJ2-5	CSVGLAGIRETQYF
TRBV18	TRBJ2-3	CASSPPNRVTDTQYF
TRBV4-1	TRBJ2-2	CASKAWQGARTGELFF
TRBV7-2	TRBJ1-3	CASSSQDLYGNTIYF
TRBV7-5	TRBJ2-3	CARSLPRLASNYTDTQYF
TRBV6-5	TRBJ2-3	CASRSWTDTQYF
TRBV7-9	TRBJ2-5	CASSLVGQPPQYF
TRBV7-8	TRBJ1-1	CASSLEGQREAFF
TRBV7-3	TRBJ2-3	CASSPESTRTQYF
TRBV7-9	TRBJ1-1	CASTDLAGVTTEAFF
TRBV6-1	TRBJ2-2	CASRGATGELFF
TRBV7-2	TRBJ1-3	CASSLESGSGNTIYF
TRBV30	TRBJ2-1	CAWGKGYNEQFF
TRBV2	TRBJ1-1	CASLRDRDTEAFF
TRBV7-9	TRBJ1-2	CASSSTTGTNYGYTF
TRBV19	TRBJ1-1	CASSILSGTGNTEAFF
TRBV6-1	TRBJ2-5	CASSVWASGMLQETQYF
TRBV4-3	TRBJ2-7	CASSQDIGRLGYEQYF
TRBV7-2	TRBJ2-1	CASSRDRTTQFF
TRBV7-2	TRBJ2-1	CASRQFANEQFF
TRBV9	TRBJ2-7	CASSVSPTSGSYEQYF
TRBV5-5	TRBJ2-1	CASSLMTGNNEQFF
TRBV19	TRBJ1-2	CASTTGADYGYTF
TRBV19	TRBJ2-1	CATGGGVAYNEQFF
TRBV29-1	TRBJ2-5	CSVGASAAAAQYF
TRBV6-4	TRBJ1-3	CASSRDYWAMRSGNTIYF
TRBV6-1	TRBJ1-3	CASSEGPTIYF
TRBV2	TRBJ2-7	CASSGRDERGEQYF
TRBV2	TRBJ1-5	CASSGDGTYSNQPQHF
TRBV6-5	TRBJ2-5	CASSHGTSQTQYF
TRBV7-9	TRBJ1-5	CASSTGQGRYQPQHF
TRBV6-5	TRBJ1-2	CASSYSRGTSNYGYTF
TRBV28	TRBJ1-1	CASSFQGNPEAFF
TRBV5-4	TRBJ1-1	CASSLDPGTEAFF
TRBV25-1	TRBJ2-5	CASSGETQYF
TRBV19	TRBJ2-3	CASSPLAGASTDTQYF
TRBV4-3	TRBJ2-7	CASSQDPRAISYEQYF
TRBV5-1	TRBJ2-2	CASSLKAGTGGNTGELFF
TRBV5-1	TRBJ1-1	CASSSGQVNFEAFF
TRBV6-1	TRBJ2-7	CASSEMKRSYEQYF
TRBV5-1	TRBJ2-4	CASSLEGRDYLAKNIQYF